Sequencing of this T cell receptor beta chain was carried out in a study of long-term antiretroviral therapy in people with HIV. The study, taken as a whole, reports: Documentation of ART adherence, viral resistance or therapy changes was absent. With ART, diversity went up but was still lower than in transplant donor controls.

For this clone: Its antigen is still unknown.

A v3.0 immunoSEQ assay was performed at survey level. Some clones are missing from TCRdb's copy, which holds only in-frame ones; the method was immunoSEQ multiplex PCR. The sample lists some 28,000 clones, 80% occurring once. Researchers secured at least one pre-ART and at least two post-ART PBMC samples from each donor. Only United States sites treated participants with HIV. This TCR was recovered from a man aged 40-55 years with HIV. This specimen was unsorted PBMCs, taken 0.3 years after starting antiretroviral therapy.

CDR3 loop: CASMLTKYGTDTQYF. CDR3 sequence (DNA): TGCGCCAGCATGCTGACTAAATACGGCACAGATACGCAGTATTTT. The rearrangement uses TRBV10-2 and TRBJ2-3; tentatively, D is TRBD2 (5 bases). Germline CDR1 and CDR2: WSHSY and SAAADI. Trimming removed 7 bases from V and 1 base from J, with 15 bases in between. There are 15 residues in the CDR3.